The 25 T cell receptor beta chains below all came from one sample that was sequenced in a study of tumor-infiltrating lymphocytes in primary liver carcinoma. The study co-extracted DNA and RNA from about 19-30 mg of unsorted bulk tissue. Constant-region priming of approximately 500 ng total RNA yielded TCR beta cDNA. Investigators got TCR beta libraries out of three nested multiplex PCR rounds, done with slightly modified ARM-PCR. In the first two PCR rounds, TRBV1-TRBV30 forward primers were paired with a C-beta reverse primer, and each round lasted around 10 cycles. Each CDR3 protein is one row after TCRdb ran MiXCR on the multiplex PCR reads. The data hold 60,000 to 90,000 distinct CDR3 sequences, with over 60% observed a single time. Sample: liver tumor tissue from sampling region 4. Subset described: tumor region T4, right-lateral pole. The source is a man in his forties with primary liver carcinoma and hepatitis B virus infection.

The genes are TRBV11-2 and TRBJ2-1; the match to TRBD2 covers 8 bases. V shed 5 bases, J shed 8 bases, and the junction held 20 bases outside the gene matches. This CDR3 has 18 amino acids. Germline V gives CDR1 SGHAT, CDR2 FQNNGV. CDR3 coding DNA: TGTGCCAGCAGCCGTACAGAAGGGAGATTAGCGGGGCCTTATGAGCAGTTCTTC. Translation: CASSRTEGRLAGPYEQFF. The full variable domain, completed using reference TRBV11-2 and TRBJ2-1, is EAGVAQSPRYKIIEKRQSVAFWCNPISGHATLYWYQQILGQGPKLLIQFQNNGVVDDSQLPKDRFSAERLKGVDSTLKIQPAKLEDSAVYLCASSRTEGRLAGPYEQFFGPGTRLTVL.

The V and J genes are TRBV20-1 and TRBJ2-2; tentatively, D is TRBD2 (6 bases). Germline V CDR1 and CDR2: DFQATT, SNEGSKA (reference sequence). There are 13 residues in the CDR3. CDR3 protein: CGVREKGAGELFF. The CDR3 nucleotides are TGCGGTGTCCGGGAGAAAGGAGCCGGGGAGCTGTTTTTT.

This clonotype has at least ten counts. The chain recombines TRBV29-1 with TRBJ1-1, with D unclear. The CDR3 totals 12 residues. Germline assignment: CDR1 SQVTM and CDR2 ANQGSEA. Trimming left V 4 bases short and J 2 bases short, with 8 bases between. The CDR3 DNA sequence: TGCAGCGTTGCCCGACAAAACACTGAAGCTTTCTTT. As protein: CSVARQNTEAFF.

Turning to this clonotype: At one of its ends the junction is not consistent with the germline gene, which may arise from a read error. The chain employs TRBV7-9 and TRBJ2-3; maybe TRBD1 (6 bases). The germline V gene has CDR1 SEHNR and CDR2 FQNEAQ (reference sequence). CDR3 length: 16 residues. The CDR3 region has the DNA TGTGACAGTACTAACTTGGACAGAGACGGCACAGATACGCACTATTTT. Amino acids: CDSTNLDRDGTDTHYF.

A word on this clonotype: The junction differs from germline at one of its ends, possibly a read error. This chain links TRBV29-1 with TRBJ2-5, with D tentatively TRBD1 (6 bases). Germline CDR1 reads SQVTM; CDR2 reads ANQGSEA. The CDR3 has 14 residues. The CDR3 reads CSVDQGHQQEIQHF. For the CDR3, the DNA is TGCAGCGTTGATCAGGGACATCAACAAGAGATCCAGCACTTC.

The chain carries TRBV6-4 and TRBJ2-2; 8 bases match TRBD2. Germline-derived CDR1 and CDR2 are MRHNA and SNTAGT. The CDR3 consists of 17 residues. CDR3 in DNA: TGTGACAACAGTGACTCGGTACTAGCGGAGAACACCGGGGAGCTGTTTTTT. Translated, it gives CDNSDSVLAENTGELFF.

As for this clonotype: The junction departs from germline at one end; a sequencing error may be responsible. The chain is built from TRBV11-1 and TRBJ2-1, with TRBD2 matching over 9 bases. The CDR3 consists of 17 residues. Germline-derived CDR1 and CDR2 are SGHAT and FQDESV (reference sequence). The DNA for the CDR3 is TGTACCAGCAACCTGGGATTAGCGGGAGAAGTTGACAATGTGCAGTTCTTC. This encodes CTSNLGLAGEVDNVQFF.

V usage is TRBV6-5 and J usage is TRBJ1-6; perhaps TRBD1 as D (5 bases). V lost 11 bases, J lost 5 bases, and 16 bases lay in between. Germline-derived CDR1 and CDR2 are MNHEY and SVGAGI. There are 14 residues in the CDR3. CDR3 protein: CAQGGVIDNSPLHF. The DNA for the CDR3 is TGTGCCCAGGGTGGGGTAATAGATAATTCACCCCTCCACTTT.

The chain links TRBV21-1 to TRBJ2-3; TRBD2 is the table's D call, not checked against the DNA. TRBV21-1 is classified as a pseudogene. There are 14 residues in the CDR3. Here the CDR3 reads CGSSPGLLTNTQYF. DNA of the CDR3: TGTGGCAGCAGCCCAGGACTGCTCACAAATACGCAGTATTTT.

The chain uses TRBV6-5 and TRBJ2-7; D is possibly TRBD1 or TRBD2 (5 bases each). Deletions cut 7 bases from V and 5 bases from J, with 27 bases between. Germline V gives CDR1 MNHEY, CDR2 SVGAGI. This CDR3 comprises 17 residues. CDR3: CASTCLDIGRRGDEQYF. For the CDR3, the DNA is TGTGCCAGCACTTGCCTGGACATCGGTAGGCGAGGGGACGAGCAGTACTTC.

The table lists this clonotype with a count of one. This CDR3 fails to terminate in the conserved phenylalanine or tryptophan, so it likely reflects a read error. The V and J genes are TRBV12-3 or TRBV12-4 and TRBJ1-1; 7 nucleotides agree with TRBD1. Trimming took 5 bases from V and 3 from J; bases not matched to a gene: 12. This CDR3 spans 16 amino acids. CDR3 amino acids: CASSKTPGTADTEAFL. The CDR3 bases are TGTGCCAGCAGTAAAACTCCCGGGACAGCCGACACTGAAGCTTTCCTT.

This CDR3 reads CASSLQEWATKAFF. In DNA form, the CDR3 reads TGTGCCAGCAGCCTCCAGGAATGGGCTACTAAAGCTTTCTTT. The chain employs TRBV28 and TRBJ1-1; D remains unclear. The germline V and J ends were trimmed by 6 bases and 9 bases, with 20 bases remaining between them. Germline lookup yields CDR1 MDHEN and CDR2 SYDVKM. The CDR3 has 14 residues.

This clonotype was observed a few times. A much larger clone lies a single base off, so this may be a read error. This sequence joins TRBV28 and TRBJ2-7; weak D call: TRBD1 (5 bases). The CDR3 spans 15 residues. Germline V gives CDR1 MDHEN, CDR2 SYDVKM. CDR3 sequence reads: CASSSLVGVSYERYF. The DNA for the CDR3 is TGTGCCAGCAGTTCCCTCGTAGGGGTCTCCTACGAGCGGTACTTC. The variable domain in full, completed from reference TRBV28 and TRBJ2-7, reads DVKVTQSSRYLVKRTGEKVFLECVQDMDHENMFWYRQDPGLGLRLIYFSYDVKMKEKGDIPEGYSVSREKKERFSLILESASTNQTSMYLCASSSLVGVSYERYFGPGTRLTVT.

This clonotype came up a few times. The V gene is TRBV2, the J gene TRBJ2-7; D is perhaps TRBD1 or TRBD2 (5 bases each). The V end was cut by 9 bases, the J end by 1 base, with 16 bases between. The CDR3 is 14 amino acids. Germline loops: CDR1 SNHLY, CDR2 FYNNEI. CDR3 amino acids: CASRPTRGSYEQYF. CDR3 coding DNA: TGTGCCAGTCGCCCTACTAGGGGATCCTACGAGCAGTACTTC.

In regard to this clonotype: No conserved phenylalanine or tryptophan is present at the end of the CDR3, so a read error is the likely explanation. The CDR3 sequence: CASSQEGTSGSGEQYS. The CDR3 nucleotides are TGTGCCAGCAGCCAGGAAGGGACTAGCGGGAGTGGCGAGCAGTACTCC. V usage is TRBV4-2 and J usage is TRBJ2-7; TRBD2 matches at 14 bases. The junction had 7 bases not matched to a gene; V was cut back by 3 bases and J by 6 bases. Germline CDR1 and CDR2: LGHNA and YNFKEQ. There are 16 residues in the CDR3.

The rearrangement joins TRBV7-9 to TRBJ1-2, with TRBD1 matching over 7 bases. With 5 bases clipped from V and 2 bases from J, the junction kept 8 bases outside the gene matches. The CDR3 extends over 15 amino acids. Germline CDR1 reads SEHNR; CDR2 reads FQNEAQ (reference sequence). The CDR3 loop reads CASSNTKGANYGYTF. In nucleotides, the CDR3 is TGTGCCAGCAGCAACACAAAGGGGGCGAACTATGGCTACACCTTC.

This clonotype has only one observation. The chain carries TRBV12-3 or TRBV12-4 and TRBJ2-7; D is undetermined. This CDR3 spans 16 amino acids. V lost 4 bases to trimming and J lost 7 bases, with 23 bases between them. CDR3 loop: CASSSPETWDHREQYF. In nucleotides, the CDR3 is TGTGCCAGCAGTTCACCCGAGACATGGGATCATCGGGAGCAGTACTTC.

For this clonotype: A much bigger clone sits one base away, suggesting this may be a read error. The rearrangement uses TRBV10-3 and TRBJ2-3, with 10 nucleotides matching TRBD2. Per germline, CDR1 ENHRY and CDR2 SYGVKD. The CDR3 extends over 14 amino acids. CDR3 residues: CAVSAAGGRDTQYF. The CDR3 nucleotides are TGTGCCGTCAGTGCAGCGGGAGGGCGGGATACGCAGTATTTT.

In the case of this clonotype: A much larger clone lies one base from this, so it may be a read error. This chain links TRBV28 with TRBJ2-7; TRBD1 matches at 8 bases. The CDR3 runs to 17 residues. Looked up from germline, CDR1 is MDHEN and CDR2 is SYDVKM. The junction had 13 bases not matched to a gene; V was cut back by 1 base and J by 5 bases. CDR3 nucleotides: TGTGCCAGCAGTTTATATGAACAGGGGGTGAGGACCCACGAGCAGTACTTC. It encodes CASSLYEQGVRTHEQYF.

This chain uses TRBV14 with TRBJ2-7; D possibly corresponds to TRBD1 (6 bases). Germline V gives CDR1 SGHDN, CDR2 FVKESK. The CDR3 covers 14 residues. V dropped 3 bases and J dropped 9 bases, with 18 bases sitting between them. CDR3 in DNA: TGTGCCAGCAGCCAGGATGTGGGGGCCAGCGGGCAGTACTTC. The encoded protein is CASSQDVGASGQYF.

To note about this clonotype: Just one base apart from a much larger clone, this may be a read error. This chain joins TRBV7-9 and TRBJ2-2; D may match TRBD1 or TRBD2 (5 bases each). Germline CDR1 and CDR2: SEHNR and FQNEAQ (reference sequence). The CDR3 is 16 residues long. V was trimmed by 7 bases and J by 6 bases, leaving 21 bases between them. The CDR3 here is CASNFEPGPRAGELFF. The CDR3 bases are TGTGCCAGCAACTTCGAACCGGGACCGCGGGCCGGGGAGCTGTTTTTT.

The chain employs TRBV29-1 and TRBJ2-1; 9 bases align to TRBD2. This CDR3 is built from 14 residues. The V gene's germline CDR1 is SQVTM and CDR2 ANQGSEA. The CDR3 bases are TGCAACCTCCCTAGCGGGGTGGTCTACAATGAGCAGTTCTTC. Protein product: CNLPSGVVYNEQFF.

The rearrangement uses TRBV21-1 and TRBJ2-7; the table calls TRBD1, which could not be checked here. TRBV21-1 is a pseudogene segment. CDR3 length equals 18 residues. This CDR3 is CASSKKRTGVAPPHEQYF. For the CDR3, the DNA is TGTGCCAGCAGCAAAAAAAGGACAGGGGTTGCCCCCCCCCACGAGCAGTACTTC.

As for this clonotype: Compared with germline, one end of the junction differs, possibly owing to a read error. The chain has TRBV5-6 and TRBJ2-7; D remains ambiguous. The CDR3 loop spans 15 amino acids. Germline V gives CDR1 SGHDT, CDR2 YYEEEE. The CDR3 is CASSLLSEIVHEQYF. The CDR3 nucleotides read TGCGCCAGCAGCTTGTTAAGCGAGATTGTCCACGAGCAGTACTTC.

This clonotype was recorded a few times. V is TRBV18 and J is TRBJ1-1; perhaps TRBD1 as D (5 bases). The CDR3 is made up of 15 amino acids. CDR1 and CDR2 from the germline V gene are KGHSH and LQKENI. Deletions cut 1 base from V and 5 bases from J, with 14 bases between. CDR3: CASSPQNGGDTEAFF. The CDR3 DNA sequence: TGTGCCAGCTCACCACAAAACGGGGGTGATACTGAAGCTTTCTTT.